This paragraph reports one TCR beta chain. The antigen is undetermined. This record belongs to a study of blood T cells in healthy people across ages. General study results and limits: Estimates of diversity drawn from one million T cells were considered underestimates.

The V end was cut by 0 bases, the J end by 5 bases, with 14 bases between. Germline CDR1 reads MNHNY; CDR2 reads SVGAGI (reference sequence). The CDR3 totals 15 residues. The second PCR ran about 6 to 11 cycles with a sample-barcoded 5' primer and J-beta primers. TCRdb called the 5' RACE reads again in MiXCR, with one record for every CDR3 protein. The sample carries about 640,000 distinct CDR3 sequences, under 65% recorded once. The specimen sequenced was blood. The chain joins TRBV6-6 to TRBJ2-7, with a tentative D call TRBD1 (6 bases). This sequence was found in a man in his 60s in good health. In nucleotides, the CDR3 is TGTGCCAGCAGTTACTCAACCAGGGGAGTCGACGAGCAGTACTTC. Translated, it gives CASSYSTRGVDEQYF.